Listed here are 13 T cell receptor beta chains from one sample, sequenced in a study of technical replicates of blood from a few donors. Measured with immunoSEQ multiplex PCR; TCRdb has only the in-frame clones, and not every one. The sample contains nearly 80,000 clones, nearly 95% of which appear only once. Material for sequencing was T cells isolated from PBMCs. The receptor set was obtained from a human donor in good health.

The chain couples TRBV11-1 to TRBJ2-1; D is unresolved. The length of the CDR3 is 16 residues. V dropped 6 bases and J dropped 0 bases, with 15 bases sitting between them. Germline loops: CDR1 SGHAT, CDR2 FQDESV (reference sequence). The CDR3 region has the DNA TGTGCCAGCAGTTTTGTAATAGCCTCCTCCTACAATGAGCAGTTCTTC. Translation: CASSFVIASSYNEQFF.

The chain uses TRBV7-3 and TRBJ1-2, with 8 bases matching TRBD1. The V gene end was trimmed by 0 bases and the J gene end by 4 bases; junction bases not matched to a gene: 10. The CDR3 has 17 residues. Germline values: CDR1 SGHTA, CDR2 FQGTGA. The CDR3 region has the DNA TGTGCCAGCAGCTTAACGCATATAGGACAGGGTTCCTATGGCTACACCTTC. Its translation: CASSLTHIGQGSYGYTF.

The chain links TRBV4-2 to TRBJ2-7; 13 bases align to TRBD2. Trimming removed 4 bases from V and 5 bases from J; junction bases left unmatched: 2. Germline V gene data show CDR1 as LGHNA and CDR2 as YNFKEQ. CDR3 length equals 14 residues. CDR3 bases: TGTGCCAGCAGCCGGACTAGCGGGAGCGACGAGCAGTACTTC. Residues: CASSRTSGSDEQYF.

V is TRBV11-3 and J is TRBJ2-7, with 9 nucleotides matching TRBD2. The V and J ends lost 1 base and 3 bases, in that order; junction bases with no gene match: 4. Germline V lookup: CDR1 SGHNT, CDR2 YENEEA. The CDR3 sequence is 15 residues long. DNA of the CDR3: TGTGCCAGCAGCTTAGGCCGCGGGAGGGTCTACGAGCAGTACTTC. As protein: CASSLGRGRVYEQYF.

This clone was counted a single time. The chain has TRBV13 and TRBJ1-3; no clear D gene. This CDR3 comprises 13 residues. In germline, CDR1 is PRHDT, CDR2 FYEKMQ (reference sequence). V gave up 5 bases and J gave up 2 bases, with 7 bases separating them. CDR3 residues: CASSPGPGNTIYF. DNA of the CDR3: TGTGCCAGCAGCCCAGGCCCTGGAAACACCATATATTTT.

CDR3 loop: CASSLGQVTEQYF. The CDR3 region has the DNA TGTGCCAGCAGTTTGGGACAAGTCACCGAGCAGTACTTC. The chain links TRBV27 to TRBJ2-7, with D perhaps TRBD1 (6 bases). Germline V CDR1 and CDR2: MNHEY, SMNVEV (reference sequence). The CDR3 is made up of 13 amino acids. The germline V and J ends were trimmed by 3 bases and 6 bases, with 12 bases remaining between them.

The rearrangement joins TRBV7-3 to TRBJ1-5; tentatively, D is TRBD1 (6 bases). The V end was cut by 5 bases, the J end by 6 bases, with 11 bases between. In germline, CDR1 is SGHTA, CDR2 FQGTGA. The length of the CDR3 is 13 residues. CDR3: CASSRGAGQPQHF. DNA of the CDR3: TGTGCCAGCAGCCGGGGGGCAGGTCAGCCCCAGCATTTT.

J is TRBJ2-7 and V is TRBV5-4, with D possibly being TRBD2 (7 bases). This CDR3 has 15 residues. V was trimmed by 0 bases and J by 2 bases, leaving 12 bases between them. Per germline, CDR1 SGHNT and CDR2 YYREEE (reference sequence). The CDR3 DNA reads TGTGCCAGCAGCTTGGGAGGGGGACTACCCTACGAGCAGTACTTC. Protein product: CASSLGGGLPYEQYF. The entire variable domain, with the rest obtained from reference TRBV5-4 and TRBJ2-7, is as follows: ETGVTQSPTHLIKTRGQQVTLRCSSQSGHNTVSWYQQALGQGPQFIFQYYREEENGRGNFPPRFSGLQFPNYSSELNVNALELDDSALYLCASSLGGGLPYEQYFGPGTRLTVT.

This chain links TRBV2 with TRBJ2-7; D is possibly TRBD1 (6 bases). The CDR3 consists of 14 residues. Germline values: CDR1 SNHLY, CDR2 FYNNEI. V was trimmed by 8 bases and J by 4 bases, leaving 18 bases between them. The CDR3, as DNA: TGTGCCAGCGGGAAAGACAGGAGAGTTTACGAGCAGTACTTC. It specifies CASGKDRRVYEQYF.

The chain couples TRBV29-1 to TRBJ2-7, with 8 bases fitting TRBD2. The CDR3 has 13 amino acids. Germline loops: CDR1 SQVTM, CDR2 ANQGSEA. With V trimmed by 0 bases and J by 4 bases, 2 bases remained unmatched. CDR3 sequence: CSVEEAGEYEQYF. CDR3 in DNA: TGCAGCGTTGAAGAAGCGGGAGAATACGAGCAGTACTTC.

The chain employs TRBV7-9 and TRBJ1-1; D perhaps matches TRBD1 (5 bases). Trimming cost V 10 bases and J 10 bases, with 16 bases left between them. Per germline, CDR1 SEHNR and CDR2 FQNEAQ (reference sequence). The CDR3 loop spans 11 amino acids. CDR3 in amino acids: CATSRGYGAFF. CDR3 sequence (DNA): TGTGCCACTTCACGGGGGTATGGAGCTTTCTTT.

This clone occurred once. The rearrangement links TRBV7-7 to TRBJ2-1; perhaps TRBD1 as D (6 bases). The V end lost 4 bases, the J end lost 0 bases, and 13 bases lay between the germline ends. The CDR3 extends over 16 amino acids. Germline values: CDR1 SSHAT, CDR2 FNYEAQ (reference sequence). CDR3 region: CASSSTTGLSYNEQFF. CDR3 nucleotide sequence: TGTGCCAGCAGCTCCACTACAGGGCTCTCCTACAATGAGCAGTTCTTC.

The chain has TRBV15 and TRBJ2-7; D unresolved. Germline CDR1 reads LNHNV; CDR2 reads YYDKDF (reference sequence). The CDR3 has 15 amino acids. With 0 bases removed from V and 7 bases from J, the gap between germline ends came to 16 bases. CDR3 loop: CATSREPAPFTEQYF. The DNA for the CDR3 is TGTGCCACCAGCAGAGAACCCGCCCCCTTTACAGAGCAGTACTTC.